These 20 T cell receptor beta chains were all obtained from the same sample, sequenced in a study of cytotoxic CD8 clonotypes in ibrutinib-treated CLL. Sequencing was performed with immunoSEQ multiplex PCR; in TCRdb, only in-frame clones are kept and a portion is missing. Of 80,000 to 95,000 clones in the sample, more than 75% are singletons; the top ten hold more than 4.5%. This specimen was PBMCs, taken after 12 months of ibrutinib treatment. Receptor source: a human donor with chronic lymphocytic leukemia.

Only a few counts were recorded for this clone. The V gene is TRBV6-5, the J gene TRBJ1-5; TRBD1 agrees at 8 bases. This CDR3 region has 15 residues. The V gene's germline CDR1 is MNHEY and CDR2 SVGAGI. V was pared by 6 bases and J by 0 bases, with 4 bases of the junction left unmatched. DNA of the CDR3: TGTGCCAGCAGCAAGGACAGGGCTAGCAATCAGCCCCAGCATTTT. It encodes CASSKDRASNQPQHF.

CDR3 coding DNA: TGTGCCAGAAGCCTTTGGGGGGTAAAGGGCTACACCTTC. It is translated as CARSLWGVKGYTF. The chain joins TRBV5-3 to TRBJ1-2, with a possible D match to TRBD1 (5 bases). TRBV5-3 counts as an open reading frame of uncertain function. V lost 4 bases and J lost 8, with 15 bases in between. This CDR3 is 13 amino acids long.

The CDR3 nucleotides are TGCGCCAGCAGCTGGGGCTCAGGGGGCCAGGGGGAGACCCAGTACTTC. Translated: CASSWGSGGQGETQYF. This sequence joins TRBV5-1 and TRBJ2-5; 8 bases are shared with TRBD1. This CDR3 is built from 16 residues. Germline V CDR1 and CDR2: SGHRS, YFSETQ. Trimming cost V 3 bases and J 5 bases; bases outside gene matches: 12.

This clone has a handful of counts. The rearrangement uses TRBV28 and TRBJ1-4; D is unresolved. Germline CDR1 reads MDHEN; CDR2 reads SYDVKM. The CDR3 runs to 17 residues. V lost 2 bases and J lost 2, with 15 bases in between. The CDR3 sequence: CASSLTPSVGTNEKLFF. CDR3 coding DNA: TGTGCCAGCAGTTTAACGCCGTCGGTGGGGACTAATGAAAAACTGTTTTTT.

The chain is built from TRBV28 and TRBJ1-2; D gene ambiguous. The germline V gene has CDR1 MDHEN and CDR2 SYDVKM. The CDR3 extends over 12 amino acids. With 3 bases removed from V and 6 bases from J, the gap between germline ends came to 8 bases. The CDR3 DNA reads TGTGCCAGCAGTTTTTCCAGTCATGGCTACACCTTC. Translated, it gives CASSFSSHGYTF.

The V call is TRBV5-1, the J call TRBJ2-1; D is perhaps TRBD2 (5 bases). V lost 4 bases and J 9 bases, leaving 17 bases between the germline ends. CDR3 length equals 14 residues. Germline V gene data show CDR1 as SGHRS and CDR2 as YFSETQ. The CDR3 sequence is CASSALQAAPEQFF. CDR3 nucleotides: TGCGCCAGCAGCGCCCTTCAAGCGGCCCCTGAGCAGTTCTTC.

The gene calls are TRBV7-9 and TRBJ1-1; 9 nucleotides match TRBD1. Germline CDR1 is SEHNR and CDR2 is FQNEAQ (reference sequence). The CDR3 is 14 residues long. V was pared by 8 bases and J by 8 bases, with 12 bases of the junction left unmatched. The CDR3 bases are TGTGCCAGCCAAAGCGACAGGGGGAGAATAGAAGCTTTCTTT. It yields the protein CASQSDRGRIEAFF.

The chain has TRBV18 and TRBJ2-4; D remains ambiguous. Germline CDR1 KGHSH, CDR2 LQKENI. The V gene lost 0 bases and the J gene lost 0 bases, with 6 bases spanning the gap. The CDR3 consists of 15 residues. This chain's CDR3 is CASSPPSVAKNIQYF. The CDR3 coding sequence is TGTGCCAGCTCACCACCCAGCGTAGCCAAAAACATTCAGTACTTC.

The chain is built from TRBV30 and TRBJ2-7, with 7 bases that match TRBD1. Germline V gene sequence: CDR1 GTSNPN, CDR2 SVGIG (reference sequence). Trimming cost V 8 bases and J 7 bases; bases outside gene matches: 5. The length of the CDR3 is 10 residues. CDR3 DNA: TGTGCCGGACCACAGGGGGAGCAGTACTTC. Translation: CAGPQGEQYF.

This chain uses TRBV7-3 with TRBJ2-6, with D tentatively TRBD2 (6 bases). Deletions cut 5 bases from V and 1 base from J, with 9 bases between. The CDR3 runs to 15 residues. Germline-derived CDR1 and CDR2 are SGHTA and FQGTGA. The CDR3 region has the DNA TGTGCCAGCAGCCCCCGGGGGTCTGGGGCCAACGTCCTGACTTTC. Amino acids: CASSPRGSGANVLTF.

The rearrangement joins TRBV6-5 to TRBJ2-5, with a possible D match to TRBD2 (5 bases). The CDR3 extends over 13 amino acids. The V end was cut by 5 bases, the J end by 4 bases, with 11 bases between. CDR1 is MNHEY and CDR2 is SVGAGI in the germline V gene. CDR3 region: CASSILASETQYF. DNA for the CDR3: TGTGCCAGCAGTATCCTAGCCTCAGAGACCCAGTACTTC.

The count of this clone is one. This rearrangement joins TRBV5-1 to TRBJ2-2; 7 nucleotides agree with TRBD1. The CDR3 sequence is 14 residues long. The V gene's germline CDR1 is SGHRS and CDR2 YFSETQ. J was trimmed by 0 bases and V by 5 bases; bases with no gene match: 1. For the CDR3, the DNA is TGCGCCAGCAGGACAGGGACGAACACCGGGGAGCTGTTTTTT. Protein: CASRTGTNTGELFF.

This clone was seen a handful of times. The chain links TRBV6-1 to TRBJ2-5; D may be TRBD1 or TRBD2 (6 bases each). CDR1 MNHNS and CDR2 SASEGT come from the germline V gene. This CDR3 spans 15 amino acids. Between the trimmed V and J ends, which lost 3 bases and 0 bases, there was a span of 11 bases. CDR3 coding DNA: TGTGCCAGCAGTGAGGGGGCTAGCGACCAAGAGACCCAGTACTTC. Translation gives CASSEGASDQETQYF.

The chain uses TRBV28 and TRBJ1-2; D gene unclear. CDR3 size: 12 residues. Germline V gives CDR1 MDHEN, CDR2 SYDVKM. V was trimmed by 6 bases and J by 4 bases, leaving 9 bases between them. The CDR3 sequence: CASSINIYGYTF. The CDR3, as DNA: TGTGCCAGCAGCATCAACATCTATGGCTACACCTTC.

V usage is TRBV6-6 and J usage is TRBJ1-4, with TRBD1 as a possible D gene (6 bases). Germline CDR1 MNHNY, CDR2 SVGAGI (reference sequence). The CDR3 totals 15 residues. The V end lost 2 bases, the J end lost 5 bases, and 12 bases lay between the germline ends. The CDR3 DNA is TGTGCCAGCAGTTACGGACAGTCTATCAATGAAAAACTGTTTTTT. The encoded protein is CASSYGQSINEKLFF.

The chain couples TRBV6-6 to TRBJ1-5; no reliable D call. The CDR3 extends over 12 amino acids. Germline V lookup: CDR1 MNHNY, CDR2 SVGAGI (reference sequence). V was trimmed by 2 bases and J by 5 bases, leaving 4 bases between them. The CDR3 sequence: CASSYGDQPQHF. CDR3 nucleotide sequence: TGTGCCAGCAGTTACGGGGATCAGCCCCAGCATTTT.

The J gene is TRBJ2-6, the V gene TRBV19; possible D gene TRBD1, 5 bases. CDR1 LNHDA and CDR2 SQIVND come from the germline V gene (reference sequence). Trimming stripped 3 bases from V and 0 bases from J, with 12 bases between. The CDR3 covers 17 residues. The CDR3 DNA sequence: TGTGCCAGTAGTATGACAGCTGGTCTCTCTGGGGCCAACGTCCTGACTTTC. It specifies CASSMTAGLSGANVLTF.

This clone was found many times. The J gene is TRBJ1-2, the V gene TRBV6-6; D is uncertain. V was cut by 2 bases and J by 3 bases, with 7 bases left in between. Germline CDR1 MNHNY, CDR2 SVGAGI (reference sequence). This CDR3 has 13 residues. The CDR3, as DNA: TGTGCCAGCAGTTACGAGGCAGACTATGGCTACACCTTC. It codes for CASSYEADYGYTF.

The J gene is TRBJ1-2, the V gene TRBV7-8; D might be TRBD1 (5 bases). The V end was cut by 5 bases, the J end by 5 bases, with 18 bases between. Germline values: CDR1 SGHVS, CDR2 FQNEAQ. The CDR3 is 15 amino acids. CDR3 bases: TGTGCCAGCAGCCCCAGTGGGGGGTTAGGTTATGGCTACACCTTC. The encoded protein is CASSPSGGLGYGYTF.

The V gene is TRBV5-4, the J gene TRBJ2-1; possibly TRBD2 for D (6 bases). V was pared by 4 bases and J by 6 bases, with 20 bases between. Germline CDR1 and CDR2: SGHNT and YYREEE (reference sequence). CDR3 length: 16 amino acids. CDR3 sequence: CASSPPAARGSNEQFF. The CDR3 nucleotides are TGTGCCAGCAGCCCCCCCGCGGCCCGGGGGTCCAATGAGCAGTTCTTC.